This TCR beta chain appears in the sequencing data of a study of blood T cell repertoires in COVID-19. Germline V gene data show CDR1 as KGHDR and CDR2 as SFDVKD. The CDR3 contains 16 residues. V lost 4 bases and J lost 7; bases outside the gene matches: 15. Adults between roughly 18 and 95 years of age took part from 24 US areas. Categorization into cohorts depended on clinical history that participants reported. Under the authors' procedure: By means of reference gene primer amplification, nucleated cell counts were estimated. Only in-frame clones appear in the TCRdb table, and some are missing; sequencing was by immunoSEQ multiplex PCR. That table furnishes V, J and clone size, whereas the DNA furnished D and trimming. The table shows 200,000 to 250,000 clones, with roughly 87% occurring only once.

The chain couples TRBV24-1 to TRBJ2-7, with TRBD2 identical over 7 bases. The specimen was PBMCs or T cells enriched from blood (not recorded which). This receptor was identified in a man younger than 35 with acute COVID-19. CDR3 in amino acids: CATSDRGEGTGREQYF. In DNA form, the CDR3 reads TGTGCCACCAGTGACCGTGGGGAGGGGACCGGGAGAGAGCAGTACTTC.